This entry features one T cell receptor (beta chain) sequence. Antigen unknown. This entry belongs to a study of cytomegalovirus exposure and HLA in healthy donors. At the level of the study: Early on, a data release was issued that held 85 million to 95 million unique TCRs from HLA-typed donors.

This CDR3 is 13 amino acids long. CDR1 and CDR2 from the germline V gene are MGHRA and YSYEKL. Trimming cost V 4 bases and J 5 bases; bases outside gene matches: 3. Regarding the study as a whole: TCR beta V segments were, for the most part, productive about 87% or about 30% of the time in an earlier analysis.

PCR involved 60 Vbeta and 13 Jbeta primers. The assay was immunoSEQ multiplex PCR, and TCRdb's table has in-frame clones only and misses some. In the table there are approximately 75,000 clones, 74% of which are singletons. Donors showed nominal health when sampled, although they likely had unrecorded immune exposures. This clonotype was obtained from a woman aged 55-69 years in good health and CMV-seropositive. The sequencing input was PBMCs. The chain joins TRBV4-1 to TRBJ1-2; 8 bases align to TRBD1. In DNA, the CDR3 is TGCGCCAGCAGCCTAACAGGGGGGTATGGCTACACCTTC. Translating gives CASSLTGGYGYTF.